The rows below give T cell receptor beta chains drawn from one sample of a study of breast tumors, draining lymph nodes, adjacent tissues. TCRdb fed the multiplex PCR reads into MiXCR, producing one record per CDR3 protein. The sample records 100,000 or so distinct CDR3 sequences, 21% being singletons. The sequenced material came from axillary lymph node tissue. The receptors derive from a female donor with breast cancer. Some clones in this sample may be carry-over from other donors' samples. Both conserved end residues are part of each CDR3. D genes are given only for firm matches. Some rows have no size entry. The others give once, few or many, or a class for an expanded clone.

D gene	J gene	V gene	clone size	CDR3 DNA	CDR3 protein
.	TRBJ2-7	TRBV30	many	TGTGCCTGGAGTGTGAACCAGTACGAGCAGTACTTC	CAWSVNQYEQYF
.	TRBJ2-3	TRBV12-3/TRBV12-4	many	TGTGCCAGCGGACGGGGAGTGCAAGATACGCAGTATTTT	CASGRGVQDTQYF
.	TRBJ2-3	TRBV5-5	few	TGTGCCAGCAGCTCTCAGCGGACTGGTAGCACAGATACGCAGTATTTT	CASSSQRTGSTDTQYF
TRBD2	TRBJ2-1	TRBV11-2	many	TGTGCCAGCAGCTTAGCATCCGGTAGCGGGAGGGTCGGTGAGCAGTTCTTC	CASSLASGSGRVGEQFF
.	TRBJ2-1	TRBV3-1	few	TGTGCCAGCAGCGAATTAAAGGCAGGGTCGGAGAATGAGCAGTTCTTC	CASSELKAGSENEQFF
.	TRBJ1-2	TRBV15	many	TGTGCCACCAGCAGAGATGGGGCGGGGGCTGGCTACACCTTC	CATSRDGAGAGYTF
.	TRBJ2-1	TRBV9	many	TGTGCCAGCAGCGTAGCGGGACTTTCCTACAATGAGCAGTTCTTC	CASSVAGLSYNEQFF
TRBD2	TRBJ2-7	TRBV20-1	many	TGCAGTGCTAGAGCCACGGGACTAGCGGGACTCGAGCAGTACTTC	CSARATGLAGLEQYF
.	TRBJ2-4	TRBV3-1	.	TGTGCCAGCAGCCCCGGGGACGGGAAAAACATTCAGTACTTC	CASSPGDGKNIQYF
.	TRBJ2-7	TRBV3-1	many	TGTGCCAGCAGCCAAGTTGCCCAGAGCACCTACGAGCAGTACTTC	CASSQVAQSTYEQYF
TRBD2	TRBJ2-5	TRBV25-1	.	TGTGCCAGCAGTGAGGCGGGAGGAGGGGAGGAGACCCAGTACTTC	CASSEAGGGEETQYF
.	TRBJ1-2	TRBV9	many	TGTGCCAGCAGCGTAGGGTGGGGGAATGGTGGCTACACCTTC	CASSVGWGNGGYTF
TRBD1	TRBJ1-2	TRBV27	many	TGTGCCAGCAGTTCTCGGGACAGGGGTTATGGCTACACCTTC	CASSSRDRGYGYTF
.	TRBJ1-2	TRBV3-1	many	TGTGCCAGCAGCCAATTCGTTGATTCATATGGCTACACCTTC	CASSQFVDSYGYTF
.	TRBJ2-3	TRBV6-5	many	TGTGCCAGTGGGGCAGATACGCAGTATTTT	CASGADTQYF
.	TRBJ2-7	TRBV20-1	many	TGCAGTGCCGCTAGCCCCCAGGGAGTATCCTACGAGCAGTACTTC	CSAASPQGVSYEQYF
TRBD1	TRBJ2-1	TRBV7-8	many	TGTGCCAGCAGCCAACCCGGGACAGGGGTCAATGAGCAGTTCTTC	CASSQPGTGVNEQFF
.	TRBJ2-3	TRBV5-1	many	TGCGCCAGCAGCCCCGGGGGACCAGATACGCAGTATTTT	CASSPGGPDTQYF
TRBD1	TRBJ1-4	TRBV24-1	many	TGTGCCACCAGTGCCGGGACAGGGTCAGGTGAAAAACTGTTTTTT	CATSAGTGSGEKLFF
.	TRBJ2-1	TRBV24-1	.	TGTGCCACCAGTGCTTTTAGGGTGGGAGGGGGGGGCGGGAATTCCTACAATGAGCAGTTCTTC	CATSAFRVGGGGGNSYNEQFF
.	TRBJ1-4	TRBV5-1	many	TGCGCCAGCAGCTTGGGAGTTAGGGCCCGAGAAAAACTGTTTTTT	CASSLGVRAREKLFF
TRBD2	TRBJ2-5	TRBV10-2	many	TGCGCCAGCAGCGCTCTGGGACTAGCGGGAGAGACCCAGTACTTC	CASSALGLAGETQYF
.	TRBJ2-5	TRBV9	many	TGTGCCAGCAGCTCAAGGCCGGGGGAGACCCAGTACTTC	CASSSRPGETQYF
.	TRBJ2-5	TRBV30	many	TGTGCCTGGAGGGGACTGTACCAAGAGACCCAGTACTTC	CAWRGLYQETQYF
.	TRBJ2-2	TRBV6-6	.	TGTGCCAGCAGCCCGGACCTACTCGGGGAGCTGTTTTTT	CASSPDLLGELFF
TRBD1	TRBJ1-5	TRBV28	.	TGTGCCAGCAGTTTCCCAACAGGGGGGAGGGAGCCCCAGCATTTT	CASSFPTGGREPQHF
TRBD2	TRBJ2-3	TRBV11-2	many	TGTGCCAGCAGAAAACTAGCGGGCACAGATACGCAGTATTTT	CASRKLAGTDTQYF
.	TRBJ2-5	TRBV20-1	many	TGCAGTGCTAGAGATTGGGAAATAGGGGGAGTCCGAGAGACCCAGTACTTC	CSARDWEIGGVRETQYF
.	TRBJ2-7	TRBV29-1	many	TGCAGCGTTTTTGCCGGGGGACGCGTAGGGTACGAGCAGTACTTC	CSVFAGGRVGYEQYF
TRBD2	TRBJ2-5	TRBV2	many	TGTGCCAGCAGGAGGCTAGCGGGTGGGGAGACCCAGTACTTC	CASRRLAGGETQYF
.	TRBJ1-1	TRBV2	.	TGTGCCAGCACTGGACATCGGGGAGCTTTCTTT	CASTGHRGAFF
.	TRBJ2-3	TRBV7-9	many	TGTGCCAGCAGCTTAATGCAGGCAGATACGCAGTATTTT	CASSLMQADTQYF
.	TRBJ1-4	TRBV6-6	many	TGTGCCGCGGGGGAAAAACTGTTTTTT	CAAGEKLFF
TRBD1	TRBJ1-6	TRBV28	.	TGTGCCAGCAGTTTAGGGGGGGGACAGGCCCATCTCCTCCACTTT	CASSLGGGQAHLLHF
.	TRBJ1-5	TRBV6-6	many	TGTGCCAGCAGTTCCCATGGGGGGCAGCGCAATCAGCCCCAGCATTTT	CASSSHGGQRNQPQHF
TRBD1	TRBJ2-3	TRBV20-1	many	TGCAGTGCCAAGGCGTGGGCACAGGGGGTCTGGGATACGCAGTATTTT	CSAKAWAQGVWDTQYF
TRBD2	TRBJ2-7	TRBV20-1	many	TGCAGTGCTAGAGACCCAGCGGGGGGCTACGAGCAGTACTTC	CSARDPAGGYEQYF
.	TRBJ2-5	TRBV6-2/TRBV6-3	many	TGTGCCAGCAGAGATCATTTTGAGACCCAGTACTTC	CASRDHFETQYF
.	TRBJ2-1	TRBV27	.	TGTGCCAGCAGTTTATTAGGGAGCCCTGAGCAGTTCTTC	CASSLLGSPEQFF
TRBD1	TRBJ1-4	TRBV4-1	many	TGCGCCAGCAGCCGAGCTCAGGGGGCCGTTAATGAAAAACTGTTTTTT	CASSRAQGAVNEKLFF